This T cell receptor (beta chain) was captured by sequencing in a study of CD8 T cells in Susac syndrome. An input of roughly 0.5 to 1 ug of RNA was subjected to reverse transcription using random hexamers. Across 54 Vbeta and 13 Jbeta, TCR beta CDR3 was amplified with immunoSEQ multiplex PCR. MiXCR, run by TCRdb on the immunoSEQ multiplex PCR reads, gives a single entry per CDR3 protein. The sample contains approximately 270,000 distinct CDR3 sequences, 85% to 95% of which appear only once. There are 15 residues in the CDR3. Germline lookup yields CDR1 SEHNR and CDR2 FQNEAQ (reference sequence). The V end was cut by 1 base, the J end by 1 base, with 10 bases between. CD8+ and CD4+ T cells from blood underwent TCR beta sequencing. TEMRA cells were FACS-enriched, with CD8+ and CD4+ T cells isolated negatively. A remark on this clonotype: The target antigen is unknown.

Study-level results: The authors acknowledged that their TCR sequencing and HLA analysis involved a relatively small number of individuals.

The chain uses TRBV7-9 and TRBJ2-5, with TRBD1 as a possible D gene (5 bases). This clonotype was obtained from a human donor with multiple sclerosis. Sequencing was performed on CD4+ T cells from PBMCs. CDR3 DNA sequence: TGTGCCAGCAGCTTAGGGAGACAGCTCCAAGAGACCCAGTACTTC. It translates to CASSLGRQLQETQYF.